This T cell receptor beta chain was recorded in a study of tumor-infiltrating lymphocytes in primary liver carcinoma. This clonotype showed up many times. TCR beta cDNA came from about 500 ng total RNA, primed with a constant-region primer. Employing slightly modified ARM-PCR, three nested multiplex PCR rounds were run, and these gave rise to the TCR beta libraries. The opening two PCR rounds, approximately 10 cycles each, paired TRBV1-TRBV30 forward primers with a C-beta reverse primer. TCRdb fed the multiplex PCR reads into MiXCR, producing one record per CDR3 protein. The sample contains roughly 120,000 distinct CDR3 sequences, 64% of which appear only once. The CDR3 covers 12 residues. Germline lookup yields CDR1 SEHNR and CDR2 FQNEAQ (reference sequence). Trimming stripped 3 bases from V and 6 bases from J, with 8 bases between. The study co-extracted DNA and RNA from 20-30 mg of unsorted bulk tissue.

What was sequenced was liver tumor tissue from sampling region 3. Stated subset: tumor region T3, left-lateral pole. The receptor was derived from a woman aged 60-75 years with primary liver carcinoma and hepatitis B virus infection. The chain employs TRBV7-9 and TRBJ2-5; no clear D gene. This CDR3 is CASSLGMKTQYF. The CDR3 nucleotides are TGTGCCAGCAGCTTGGGGATGAAGACCCAGTACTTC.